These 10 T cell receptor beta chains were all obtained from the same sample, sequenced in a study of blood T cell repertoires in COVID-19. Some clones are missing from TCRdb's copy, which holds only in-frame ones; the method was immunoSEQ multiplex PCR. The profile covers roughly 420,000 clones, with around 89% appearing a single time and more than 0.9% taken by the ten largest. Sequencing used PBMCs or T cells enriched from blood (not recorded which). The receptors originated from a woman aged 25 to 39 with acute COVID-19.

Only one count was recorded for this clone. CDR3 DNA: TGTGCCAGCAGCTCAAGACTAGCACGGTACAATGAGCAGTTCTTC. Translated: CASSSRLARYNEQFF. V and J are TRBV5-6 and TRBJ2-1, with TRBD2 identical over 7 bases. The CDR3 loop spans 15 amino acids. Germline V gene lookup returns CDR1 SGHDT and CDR2 YYEEEE. The junction had 7 bases not matched to a gene; V was cut back by 3 bases and J by 4 bases.

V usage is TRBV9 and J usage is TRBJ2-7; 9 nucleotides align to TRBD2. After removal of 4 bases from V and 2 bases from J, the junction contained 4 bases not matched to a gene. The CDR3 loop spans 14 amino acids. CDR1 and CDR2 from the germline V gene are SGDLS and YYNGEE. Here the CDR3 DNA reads TGTGCCAGCAGCCTCTTAGCGGGGGCCTACGAGCAGTACTTC. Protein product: CASSLLAGAYEQYF.

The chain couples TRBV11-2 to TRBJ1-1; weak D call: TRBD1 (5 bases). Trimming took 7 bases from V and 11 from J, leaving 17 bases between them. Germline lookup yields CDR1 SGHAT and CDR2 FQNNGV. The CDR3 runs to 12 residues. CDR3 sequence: CASTPTWGRAFF. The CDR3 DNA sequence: TGTGCCAGCACTCCTACGTGGGGGAGGGCTTTCTTT.

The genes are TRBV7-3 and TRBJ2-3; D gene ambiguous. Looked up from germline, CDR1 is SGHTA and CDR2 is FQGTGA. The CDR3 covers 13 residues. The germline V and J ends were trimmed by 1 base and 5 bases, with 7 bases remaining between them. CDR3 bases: TGTGCCAGCAGCTTAATACGGTTAGATACGCAGTATTTT. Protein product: CASSLIRLDTQYF.

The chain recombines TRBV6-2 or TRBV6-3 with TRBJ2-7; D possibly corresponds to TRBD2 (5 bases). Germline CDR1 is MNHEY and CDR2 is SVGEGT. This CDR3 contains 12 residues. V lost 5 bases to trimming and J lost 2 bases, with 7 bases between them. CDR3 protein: CASSTRAYEQYF. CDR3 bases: TGTGCCAGCAGTACTAGGGCCTACGAGCAGTACTTC.

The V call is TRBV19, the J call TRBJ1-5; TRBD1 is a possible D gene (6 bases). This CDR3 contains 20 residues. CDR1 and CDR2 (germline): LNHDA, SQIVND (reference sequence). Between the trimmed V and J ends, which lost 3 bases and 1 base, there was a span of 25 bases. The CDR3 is CASSIGLTTLDRRSNQPQHF. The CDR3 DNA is TGTGCCAGTAGTATCGGGTTGACAACGCTCGACAGGCGAAGCAATCAGCCCCAGCATTTT.

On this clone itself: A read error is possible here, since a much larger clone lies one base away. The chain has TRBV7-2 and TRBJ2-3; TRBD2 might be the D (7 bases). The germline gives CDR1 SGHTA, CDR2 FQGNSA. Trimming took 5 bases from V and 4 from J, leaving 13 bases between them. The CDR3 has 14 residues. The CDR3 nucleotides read TGTGCCAGCAGCCTCCGGGGGGCCTCAGATACGCAGTATTTT. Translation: CASSLRGASDTQYF.

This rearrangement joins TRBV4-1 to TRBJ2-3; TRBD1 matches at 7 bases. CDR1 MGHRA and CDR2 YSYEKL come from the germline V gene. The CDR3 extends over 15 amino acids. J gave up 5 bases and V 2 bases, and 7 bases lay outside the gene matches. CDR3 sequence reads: CASSQPTGSQDTQYF. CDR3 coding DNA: TGCGCCAGCAGCCAACCGACAGGGTCACAAGATACGCAGTATTTT.

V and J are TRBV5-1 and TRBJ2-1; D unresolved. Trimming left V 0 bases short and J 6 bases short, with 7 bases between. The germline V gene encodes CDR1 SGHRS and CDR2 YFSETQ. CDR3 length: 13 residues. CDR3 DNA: TGCGCCAGCAGCTTGGATCAGGCCAATGAGCAGTTCTTC. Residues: CASSLDQANEQFF.

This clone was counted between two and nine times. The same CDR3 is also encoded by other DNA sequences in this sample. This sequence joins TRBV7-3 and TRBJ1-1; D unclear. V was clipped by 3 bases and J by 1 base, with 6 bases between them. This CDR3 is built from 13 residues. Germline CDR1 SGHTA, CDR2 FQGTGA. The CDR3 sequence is CASSLTGNTEAFF. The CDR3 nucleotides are TGTGCCAGCAGCTTGACGGGGAACACTGAAGCTTTCTTT. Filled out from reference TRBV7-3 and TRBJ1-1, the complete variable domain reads GAGVSQTPSNKVTEKGKYVELRCDPISGHTALYWYRQSLGQGPEFLIYFQGTGAADDSGLPNDRFFAVRPEGSVSTLKIQRTERGDSAVYLCASSLTGNTEAFFGQGTRLTVV.